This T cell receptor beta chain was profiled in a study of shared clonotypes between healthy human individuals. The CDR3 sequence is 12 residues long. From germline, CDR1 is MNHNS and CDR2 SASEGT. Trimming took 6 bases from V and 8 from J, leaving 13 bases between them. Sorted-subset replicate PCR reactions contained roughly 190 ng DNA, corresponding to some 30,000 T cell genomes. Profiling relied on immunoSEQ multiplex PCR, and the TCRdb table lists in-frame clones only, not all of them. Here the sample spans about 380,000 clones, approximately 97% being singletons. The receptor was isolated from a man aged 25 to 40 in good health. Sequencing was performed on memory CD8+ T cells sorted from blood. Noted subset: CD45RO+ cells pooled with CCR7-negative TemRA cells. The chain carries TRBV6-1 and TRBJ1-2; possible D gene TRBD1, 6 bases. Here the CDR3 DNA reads TGTGCCAGCAGCCACAACAGGGACGGCTACACCTTC. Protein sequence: CASSHNRDGYTF.